A single sample gave rise to the 11 T cell receptor beta chains below, sequenced in a study of blood T cell repertoires in COVID-19 (dated by TCRdb to about 2020). The library was built by means of the immunoSEQ multiplex PCR assay. The clones in this table, taken by TCRdb from immuneACCESS, are in-frame only. Not every clone is retained; where verified, under half of the shortfall comes from an unresolved V gene, and the cause of the rest is unknown. This sample has about 120,000 clones in its table, and about 85% of those were observed once. The ten top clones hold around 6.3% of the sample. The specimen was peripheral blood. The source is an elderly man with active or convalescent COVID-19.

The chain uses TRBV29-1 and TRBJ1-3; no firm D call. This CDR3 comprises 11 residues. Germline V gene lookup returns CDR1 SQVTM and CDR2 ANQGSEA. V was cut by 7 bases and J by 4 bases, with 8 bases left in between. This chain's CDR3 is CSGLEGNTIYF. In nucleotides, the CDR3 is TGCAGCGGACTGGAAGGAAACACCATATATTTT.

This chain joins TRBV13 and TRBJ1-2, with a weak D call TRBD1 (6 bases). V lost 5 bases, J lost 8 bases, and 15 bases lay in between. The germline CDR1 and CDR2 sequences are PRHDT and FYEKMQ (reference sequence). CDR3 length equals 13 residues. In DNA, the CDR3 is TGTGCCAGCAGCAGAGGGGGGGAAGGAGGCTACACCTTC. This sequence encodes CASSRGGEGGYTF.

V is TRBV5-5 and J is TRBJ1-3; D might be TRBD1 (5 bases). CDR3 size: 16 residues. Germline CDR1 and CDR2: SGHKS and YYEKEE (reference sequence). V dropped 0 bases and J dropped 1 base, with 11 bases sitting between them. CDR3: CASSLEGIRSGNTIYF. The CDR3 DNA is TGTGCCAGCAGCTTGGAGGGGATTCGTTCTGGAAACACCATATATTTT. The full variable domain, completed using reference TRBV5-5 and TRBJ1-3, is DAGVTQSPTHLIKTRGQQVTLRCSPISGHKSVSWYQQVLGQGPQFIFQYYEKEERGRGNFPDRFSARQFPNYSSELNVNALLLGDSALYLCASSLEGIRSGNTIYFGEGSWLTVV.

CDR3 DNA: TGTGCCAGCAGTTCCAGGGCTGTTGTTGCTTTCTTT. Translation: CASSSRAVVAFF. This sequence joins TRBV28 and TRBJ1-1, with D perhaps matching TRBD1 (5 bases). Germline V CDR1 and CDR2: MDHEN, SYDVKM. Trimming pared 4 bases from V and 11 bases from J, leaving 14 bases between. The CDR3 is made up of 12 amino acids.

This clone has only one observation. The chain carries TRBV1 and TRBJ2-3; the table's D call TRBD2 went unverified against the DNA. TRBV1 is a known pseudogene. The length of the CDR3 is 17 residues. CDR3 DNA sequence: TGCACCAGCAGGTCTTCCAGTCAGCGGGAGTGCACAGATACGCAGTATTTT. Encoded protein: CTSRSSSQRECTDTQYF.

The sample holds one count of this clone. This sequence joins TRBV7-3 and TRBJ1-1; D perhaps matches TRBD1 (5 bases). V was shortened by 3 bases and J by 5 bases, with 10 bases between the two germline ends. CDR3 length: 13 amino acids. Looked up from germline, CDR1 is SGHTA and CDR2 is FQGTGA. The CDR3 is CASSLAGRTEAFF. Here the CDR3 DNA reads TGTGCCAGCAGCTTGGCGGGGCGGACTGAAGCTTTCTTT.

The chain is built from TRBV15 and TRBJ1-2; maybe TRBD1 (6 bases). Between the trimmed V and J ends, which lost 0 bases and 4 bases, there was a span of 12 bases. The CDR3 has 15 residues. Germline V lookup: CDR1 LNHNV, CDR2 YYDKDF (reference sequence). Here the CDR3 DNA reads TGTGCCACCAGCAGAGATATTCTGGGGGCCTATGGCTACACCTTC. This codes for CATSRDILGAYGYTF.

V usage is TRBV12-3 or TRBV12-4 and J usage is TRBJ2-1; D remains unclear. The CDR3 extends over 10 amino acids. V was clipped by 8 bases and J by 11 bases, with 10 bases between them. CDR3 sequence (DNA): TGTGCCAGCGCGGAGTACCAGCAGTTCTTC. It translates to CASAEYQQFF.

V gene TRBV11-1 combines with J gene TRBJ2-7; 14 nucleotides line up with TRBD2. The V gene end was trimmed by 5 bases and the J gene end by 7 bases; junction bases not matched to a gene: 1. This CDR3 has 13 residues. Germline CDR1 reads SGHAT; CDR2 reads FQDESV (reference sequence). The CDR3 reads CASSRTSGGEQYF. CDR3 sequence (DNA): TGTGCCAGCAGCCGGACTAGCGGGGGGGAGCAGTACTTC. The variable domain in full, completed from reference TRBV11-1 and TRBJ2-7, reads EAEVAQSPRYKITEKSQAVAFWCDPISGHATLYWYRQILGQGPELLVQFQDESVVDDSQLPKDRFSAERLKGVDSTLKIQPAELGDSAMYLCASSRTSGGEQYFGPGTRLTVT.

The chain is built from TRBV14 and TRBJ1-2; D possibly corresponds to TRBD1 (5 bases). CDR3 size: 13 residues. Germline V gene lookup returns CDR1 SGHDN and CDR2 FVKESK. V lost 5 bases, J lost 2 bases, and 9 bases lay in between. The CDR3 sequence: CASSSAGNYGYTF. CDR3 coding DNA: TGTGCCAGCAGCTCCGCAGGGAACTATGGCTACACCTTC.

The chain uses TRBV30 and TRBJ1-5; the D gene is possibly TRBD1 (5 bases). CDR1 and CDR2 (germline): GTSNPN, SVGIG (reference sequence). Trimming took 4 bases from V and 4 from J, leaving 11 bases between them. This CDR3 is built from 13 residues. CDR3: CAWTRQKNQPQHF. The CDR3 DNA sequence: TGTGCCTGGACCAGACAGAAAAATCAGCCCCAGCATTTT.